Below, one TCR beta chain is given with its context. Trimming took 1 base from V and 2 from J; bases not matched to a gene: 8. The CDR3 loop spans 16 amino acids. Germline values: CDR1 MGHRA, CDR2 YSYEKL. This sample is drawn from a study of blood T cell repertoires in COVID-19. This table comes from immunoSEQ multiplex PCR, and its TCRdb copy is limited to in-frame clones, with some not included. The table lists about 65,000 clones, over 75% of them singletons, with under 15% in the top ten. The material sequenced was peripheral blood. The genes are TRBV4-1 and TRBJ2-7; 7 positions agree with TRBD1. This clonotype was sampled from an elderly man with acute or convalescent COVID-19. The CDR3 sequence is CASSQGPPGQTYEQYF. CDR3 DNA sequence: TGCGCCAGCAGCCAAGGCCCCCCGGGACAGACCTACGAGCAGTACTTC.